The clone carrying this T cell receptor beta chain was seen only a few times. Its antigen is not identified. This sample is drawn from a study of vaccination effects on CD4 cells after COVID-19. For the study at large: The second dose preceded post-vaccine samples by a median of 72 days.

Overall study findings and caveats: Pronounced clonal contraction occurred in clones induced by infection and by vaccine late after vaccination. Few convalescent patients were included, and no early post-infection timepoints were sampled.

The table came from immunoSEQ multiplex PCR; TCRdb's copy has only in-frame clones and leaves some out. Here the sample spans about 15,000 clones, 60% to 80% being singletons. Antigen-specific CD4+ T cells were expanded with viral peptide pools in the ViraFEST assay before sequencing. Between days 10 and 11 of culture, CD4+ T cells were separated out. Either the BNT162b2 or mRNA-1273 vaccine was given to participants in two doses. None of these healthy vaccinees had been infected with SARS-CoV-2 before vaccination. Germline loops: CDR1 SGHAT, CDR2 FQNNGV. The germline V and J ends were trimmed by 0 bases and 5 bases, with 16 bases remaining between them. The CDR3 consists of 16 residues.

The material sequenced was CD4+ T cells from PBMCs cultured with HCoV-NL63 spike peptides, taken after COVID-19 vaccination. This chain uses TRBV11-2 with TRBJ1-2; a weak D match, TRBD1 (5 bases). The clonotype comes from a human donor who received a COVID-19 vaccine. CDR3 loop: CASSLDPPDKAYGYTF. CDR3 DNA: TGTGCCAGCAGCTTAGATCCCCCGGACAAGGCGTATGGCTACACCTTC.